Detailed here is one T cell receptor beta chain. How the authors handled the data: Nucleated cell counts were estimated from reference gene primer amplification. The protocol was immunoSEQ multiplex PCR, while the TCRdb copy is restricted to in-frame clones and leaves out a portion. That table is the source of V, J and clone size, and D and trimming were worked out from the DNA. The repertoire holds 56,000 or so clones, with more than 75% as singletons. The sample comes from a study of blood T cell repertoires in COVID-19. On the study more broadly: Spain, Italy and the United States supplied samples that represented acute and convalescent COVID-19.

CDR1 and CDR2 (germline): SGHNT, YENEEA. The CDR3 has 14 amino acids. Trimming cost V 4 bases and J 3 bases, with 13 bases left between them. This chain connects TRBV11-3 to TRBJ2-7, with D possibly TRBD2 on 5 matching bases. Material: peripheral blood. This TCR came from a man aged 50-60 years with acute or convalescent COVID-19. The CDR3 loop reads CASSSLGQRYEQYF. In nucleotides, the CDR3 is TGTGCCAGCAGCTCACTAGGGCAACGCTACGAGCAGTACTTC.